Below are 22 T cell receptor beta chains sequenced from a single sample in a study of cytomegalovirus exposure and HLA in healthy donors. The PCR was carried out with 60 Vbeta primers and 13 Jbeta primers. The table came from immunoSEQ multiplex PCR; TCRdb's copy has only in-frame clones and leaves some out. The sample features about 200,000 clones, with about 1.1% in its top ten. Sequenced input: PBMCs. The receptors originated from a girl aged 2-10 years in good health and CMV-seropositive.

CDR3 sequence: CATSQTGITDTQYF. The CDR3 DNA reads TGTGCCACCAGCCAGACAGGGATCACAGATACGCAGTATTTT. The chain links TRBV15 to TRBJ2-3, with 7 bases fitting TRBD1. CDR3 length: 14 residues. Germline values: CDR1 LNHNV, CDR2 YYDKDF (reference sequence). With 5 bases clipped from V and 2 bases from J, the junction kept 4 bases outside the gene matches.

The rearrangement links TRBV5-1 to TRBJ2-7; TRBD1 agrees at 11 bases. Germline V gene lookup returns CDR1 SGHRS and CDR2 YFSETQ. The length of the CDR3 is 14 residues. V was pared by 9 bases and J by 2 bases, with 7 bases of the junction left unmatched. DNA of the CDR3: TGCGCCACCCGTTGGGACAGGGGGGCCTACGAGCAGTACTTC. This codes for CATRWDRGAYEQYF.

The rearrangement links TRBV10-3 to TRBJ2-1, with TRBD1 as a possible D gene (6 bases). Trimming removed 8 bases from V and 2 bases from J, with 10 bases in between. The germline gives CDR1 ENHRY, CDR2 SYGVKD. CDR3 length: 13 residues. The DNA for the CDR3 is TGTGCCATCTCTCAGGGGCCCTACAATGAGCAGTTCTTC. It encodes CAISQGPYNEQFF.

CDR3 DNA sequence: TGTGCCAGCAGTACCCGACAGGGGATGTCCATGAGAAACACCATATATTTT. Protein: CASSTRQGMSMRNTIYF. The genes are TRBV25-1 and TRBJ1-3; TRBD1 matches at 8 bases. Trimming removed 5 bases from V and 5 bases from J; junction bases left unmatched: 14. The germline gives CDR1 MGHDK, CDR2 SYGVNS. The CDR3 is 17 amino acids.

This chain links TRBV28 with TRBJ1-5; D gene unclear. The germline gives CDR1 MDHEN, CDR2 SYDVKM. Trimming took 3 bases from V and 4 from J, leaving 19 bases between them. This CDR3 is built from 17 residues. The CDR3 here is CASSLAAAEGSNQPQHF. The CDR3 DNA sequence: TGTGCCAGCAGTTTGGCGGCAGCGGAGGGTAGTAATCAGCCCCAGCATTTT.

About this clone itself: One junction end disagrees with the germline gene, perhaps due to a read error. The chain recombines TRBV15 with TRBJ1-1; 8 positions match TRBD1. The CDR3 sequence is 16 residues long. Germline CDR1 and CDR2: LNHNV and YYDKDF (reference sequence). The CDR3 region has the DNA TGTGCCATCAGCAGAGTTGGGACAGGCCCAAACACTGAAGCTTTCTTT. This codes for CAISRVGTGPNTEAFF.

The chain couples TRBV19 to TRBJ2-1; 9 positions agree with TRBD2. The CDR3 has 15 residues. V shed 4 bases and J 7 bases; nucleotides not matched to a gene: 8. Germline-derived CDR1 and CDR2 are LNHDA and SQIVND (reference sequence). As DNA, the CDR3 is TGTGCCAGTAGTAGCGGGAGGGCCGCGGTAAATGAGCAGTTCTTC. It encodes CASSSGRAAVNEQFF.

The J gene is TRBJ2-2, the V gene TRBV6-1, with TRBD2 matching 11 bases. The ends lost 3 bases at V and 5 bases at J; junction bases unmatched: 8. CDR1 is MNHNS and CDR2 is SASEGT in the germline V gene. The CDR3 covers 17 residues. In DNA form, the CDR3 reads TGTGCCAGCAGTGAGGGTAGCGGGAGGGCGGGGACCGGGGAGCTGTTTTTT. It translates to CASSEGSGRAGTGELFF.

For this clone: At one end, the junction sequence differs from germline, possibly due to a read error. The chain combines TRBV7-9 with TRBJ2-7, with 12 nucleotides matching TRBD1. Germline values: CDR1 SEHNR, CDR2 FQNEAQ (reference sequence). The CDR3 totals 18 residues. The CDR3 DNA reads TGTGCCAGCAGCTTAGTGGGGACAGGGGGCATAGGGTCTGACGAGCAGTGCTTC. Encoded protein: CASSLVGTGGIGSDEQCF.

The V and J genes are TRBV5-6 and TRBJ1-2; the match to TRBD1 covers 7 bases. Germline V gene sequence: CDR1 SGHDT, CDR2 YYEEEE. The CDR3 spans 15 residues. Trimming removed 4 bases from V and 4 bases from J; junction bases left unmatched: 10. The CDR3 protein is CASSPTTGTFYGYTF. The CDR3 DNA is TGTGCCAGCAGCCCCACGACAGGGACGTTCTATGGCTACACCTTC.

The rearrangement links TRBV19 to TRBJ2-1; TRBD2 matches at 10 bases. In germline, CDR1 is LNHDA, CDR2 SQIVND (reference sequence). The CDR3 loop spans 11 amino acids. The CDR3, as DNA: TGTGCGACTAGCGGGTACAATGAGCAGTTCTTC. Protein product: CATSGYNEQFF.

The chain couples TRBV7-9 to TRBJ2-1; 7 positions agree with TRBD2. Germline V gene lookup returns CDR1 SEHNR and CDR2 FQNEAQ (reference sequence). The CDR3 is 13 amino acids. J was trimmed by 9 bases and V by 5 bases; bases with no gene match: 7. The CDR3 here is CASSPGPGGEQFF. The CDR3 DNA is TGTGCCAGCAGCCCCGGACCGGGAGGTGAGCAGTTCTTC.

V usage is TRBV27 and J usage is TRBJ2-7; the D gene is possibly TRBD1 (6 bases). Trimming shortened V by 3 bases and J by 4 bases, and 13 bases separated the two germline ends. The CDR3 runs 14 residues. Germline CDR1 MNHEY, CDR2 SMNVEV (reference sequence). CDR3 sequence reads: CASSFSRGVYEQYF. Here the CDR3 DNA reads TGTGCCAGCAGTTTTAGCAGGGGCGTTTACGAGCAGTACTTC.

The rearrangement uses TRBV5-1 and TRBJ1-2; D possibly corresponds to TRBD1 (6 bases). The CDR3 has 16 amino acids. Germline V gives CDR1 SGHRS, CDR2 YFSETQ. Trimming removed 5 bases at V and 8 bases at J, with 25 bases between. The CDR3 DNA follows: TGCGCCAGCAGTTCTATCCACCCGGGACAAGTATACGGCTACACCTTC. This gives the protein CASSSIHPGQVYGYTF.

The chain employs TRBV25-1 and TRBJ2-5, with D hard to call. V dropped 3 bases and J dropped 3 bases, with 14 bases sitting between them. Germline-derived CDR1 and CDR2 are MGHDK and SYGVNS. CDR3 length equals 15 residues. The CDR3 DNA reads TGTGCCAGCAGTGACTTTTTCCAAAACAAAGAGACCCAGTACTTC. Protein sequence: CASSDFFQNKETQYF.

The chain uses TRBV30 and TRBJ2-4, with a weak D call TRBD2 (5 bases). The germline CDR1 and CDR2 sequences are GTSNPN and SVGIG (reference sequence). The CDR3 contains 18 residues. V was trimmed by 3 bases and J by 2 bases, leaving 23 bases between them. The CDR3 coding sequence is TGTGCCTGGAGCATAAACTCCCCCCAACACGGGACCAAAAACATTCAGTACTTC. It specifies CAWSINSPQHGTKNIQYF.

The CDR3 sequence: CASSLSPLYEQYF. CDR3 DNA: TGTGCCAGCAGCTTGTCCCCCCTCTACGAGCAGTACTTC. The chain recombines TRBV5-4 with TRBJ2-5; no definite D call. The J call may be faulty, since TRBJ2-7 better matches the DNA end. The length of the CDR3 is 13 residues. Germline CDR1 SGHNT, CDR2 YYREEE (reference sequence).

V usage is TRBV11-2 and J usage is TRBJ1-1; no firm D call. Trimming shortened V by 1 base and J by 0 bases, and 9 bases separated the two germline ends. The germline V gene encodes CDR1 SGHAT and CDR2 FQNNGV. The CDR3 runs 15 residues. CDR3 coding DNA: TGTGCCAGCAGCTTAGTGATCGAGCTGAACACTGAAGCTTTCTTT. It codes for CASSLVIELNTEAFF.

As to this clone: At one boundary the junction diverges from the germline segment, which might be a read error. The J gene is TRBJ2-7, the V gene TRBV7-9; a weak D match, TRBD1 (5 bases). The CDR3 is 13 amino acids. The germline V gene encodes CDR1 SEHNR and CDR2 FQNEAQ (reference sequence). The CDR3 DNA is TGTGCCAGCAGCTTGGGCCCAGACAGCCCCCCGCACTTC. Its translation is CASSLGPDSPPHF.

The chain joins TRBV18 to TRBJ1-4, with D maybe TRBD1 (6 bases). The V and J ends lost 6 bases and 4 bases respectively, with 15 bases between them. There are 15 residues in the CDR3. Germline values: CDR1 KGHSH, CDR2 LQKENI. As DNA, the CDR3 is TGTGCCAGCTCCCCTGGGAACAGGGTTAATGAAAAACTGTTTTTT. It yields the protein CASSPGNRVNEKLFF.

The V and J genes are TRBV6-1 and TRBJ1-5; TRBD1 is a possible D gene (5 bases). CDR3 length: 12 amino acids. V was trimmed by 2 bases and J by 15 bases, leaving 14 bases between them. Germline V CDR1 and CDR2: MNHNS, SASEGT. The CDR3 loop is CASSELRTRRHF. CDR3 sequence (DNA): TGTGCCAGCAGTGAACTCCGGACACGAAGGCATTTT.

The chain couples TRBV18 to TRBJ2-1; TRBD2 matches at 9 bases. The V gene's germline CDR1 is KGHSH and CDR2 LQKENI. The junction had 11 bases not matched to a gene; V was cut back by 3 bases and J by 2 bases. The CDR3 is 18 amino acids. CDR3 amino acids: CASSPPLRREGPYNEQFF. The DNA of the CDR3 is TGTGCCAGCTCACCCCCGCTGAGGCGGGAGGGCCCCTACAATGAGCAGTTCTTC.